This is a list of T cell receptor beta chains from one sample in a study of PD-1 blockade in classical Hodgkin lymphoma. Data came from immunoSEQ multiplex PCR; TCRdb stores just in-frame clones and leaves some out. Of 39,000 or so clones in the sample, roughly nine tenths were seen once. Source: peripheral blood mononuclear cells (PBMCs), taken before the second cycle of nivolumab. The receptors derive from a human donor with classical Hodgkin lymphoma. Both conserved end residues are part of each CDR3. Each record gives: J gene, D gene, clone size, V gene, CDR3 DNA, CDR3 protein. The D gene is left open where the match is weak. Clone size is stated in some rows and not others, as once, few, many or a class when expanded.

j_gene: TRBJ2-1
d_gene: .
abundance: .
v_gene: TRBV6-5
CDR3nt: TGTGCCAGCAGTTACGACTACCGATCCTACAATGAGCAGTTCTTC
CDR3aa: CASSYDYRSYNEQFF

j_gene: TRBJ1-3
d_gene: .
abundance: .
v_gene: TRBV6-5
CDR3nt: TGTGCCAGCAGTCCACAGCGTCGCTCTGGAAACACCATATATTTT
CDR3aa: CASSPQRRSGNTIYF

j_gene: TRBJ2-7
d_gene: .
abundance: .
v_gene: TRBV11-2
CDR3nt: TGTGCCAGCAGCTTCTCGTCCTACGAGCAGTACTTC
CDR3aa: CASSFSSYEQYF

j_gene: TRBJ2-7
d_gene: .
abundance: .
v_gene: TRBV7-2
CDR3nt: TGTGCCAGCAGCTACCAGGGAGCTCGGGGGCACGAGCAGTACTTC
CDR3aa: CASSYQGARGHEQYF

j_gene: TRBJ2-1
d_gene: TRBD2
abundance: .
v_gene: TRBV27
CDR3nt: TGTGCCAGCAGTTTCCTAAGCGGGACCTACAATGAGCAGTTCTTC
CDR3aa: CASSFLSGTYNEQFF

j_gene: TRBJ1-2
d_gene: .
abundance: .
v_gene: TRBV4-1
CDR3nt: TGCGCCAGCAGCCAGGTGTCAGGAACTAACTATGGCTACACCTTC
CDR3aa: CASSQVSGTNYGYTF

j_gene: TRBJ1-5
d_gene: .
abundance: .
v_gene: TRBV28
CDR3nt: TGTGCCAGCAGTCCAAGACCTCAGGGAATTAAGCAGCCCCAGCATTTT
CDR3aa: CASSPRPQGIKQPQHF

j_gene: TRBJ2-2
d_gene: .
abundance: .
v_gene: TRBV14
CDR3nt: TGTGCCAGCAGCCAAGGGGATTTTAAGCCGTTCGCGAACACCGGGGAGCTGTTTTTT
CDR3aa: CASSQGDFKPFANTGELFF

j_gene: TRBJ2-5
d_gene: TRBD2
abundance: once
v_gene: TRBV14
CDR3nt: TGTGCCAGCAGCCAAGGTAGCGGGAGAGGCCAAGAGACCCAGTACTTC
CDR3aa: CASSQGSGRGQETQYF

j_gene: TRBJ2-5
d_gene: TRBD2
abundance: .
v_gene: TRBV11-3
CDR3nt: TGTGCCAGCAGCTCAGGCCCGGGGGGTCAAGAGACCCAGTACTTC
CDR3aa: CASSSGPGGQETQYF

j_gene: TRBJ1-2
d_gene: .
abundance: .
v_gene: TRBV4-2
CDR3nt: TGTGCCAGCAGCGGCGGGGACCGCTATGGCTACACCTTC
CDR3aa: CASSGGDRYGYTF

j_gene: TRBJ2-1
d_gene: .
abundance: .
v_gene: TRBV9
CDR3nt: TGTGCCAGCAGCGTAGAGGACAGCTCCTACAATGAGCAGTTCTTC
CDR3aa: CASSVEDSSYNEQFF

j_gene: TRBJ1-5
d_gene: .
abundance: .
v_gene: TRBV28
CDR3nt: TGTGCCAGCAGTTCCCGGCAGAGGCACCAGCCCCAGCATTTT
CDR3aa: CASSSRQRHQPQHF

j_gene: TRBJ2-3
d_gene: .
abundance: .
v_gene: TRBV7-9
CDR3nt: TGTGCCAGCATGAATCGGGGATTCACAGATACGCAGTATTTT
CDR3aa: CASMNRGFTDTQYF

j_gene: TRBJ2-5
d_gene: TRBD1
abundance: .
v_gene: TRBV5-4
CDR3nt: TGTGCCAGCAGCGGGACAGGGAATTTCGAGACCCAGTACTTC
CDR3aa: CASSGTGNFETQYF

j_gene: TRBJ1-2
d_gene: TRBD1
abundance: .
v_gene: TRBV7-2
CDR3nt: TGTGCCAGCAGCTCACAGAGGCCGGGACAGGGACCCTATTATGGCTACACCTTC
CDR3aa: CASSSQRPGQGPYYGYTF

j_gene: TRBJ1-1
d_gene: .
abundance: .
v_gene: TRBV28
CDR3nt: TGTGCCAGCAGTTTTGTGGCCGTGAACACTGAAGCTTTCTTT
CDR3aa: CASSFVAVNTEAFF

j_gene: TRBJ1-2
d_gene: TRBD1
abundance: once
v_gene: TRBV5-1
CDR3nt: TGCGCCAGCAGCGTGGACAGGGGCGGGAATGGCTACACCTTC
CDR3aa: CASSVDRGGNGYTF

j_gene: TRBJ2-5
d_gene: .
abundance: .
v_gene: TRBV5-1
CDR3nt: TGCGCCAGCAGCTTGTGGGGGGACCGCCCCCAAGAGACCCAGTACTTC
CDR3aa: CASSLWGDRPQETQYF

j_gene: TRBJ2-1
d_gene: TRBD2
abundance: .
v_gene: TRBV28
CDR3nt: TGTGCCAGCAGTGGGCGGACTAGCGGGAGGAAAAATGAGCAGTTCTTC
CDR3aa: CASSGRTSGRKNEQFF

j_gene: TRBJ2-3
d_gene: .
abundance: .
v_gene: TRBV6-5
CDR3nt: TGTGCCAGCAGGCCACAGGGTCGCGCAGATACGCAGTATTTT
CDR3aa: CASRPQGRADTQYF

j_gene: TRBJ2-3
d_gene: TRBD2
abundance: .
v_gene: TRBV5-4
CDR3nt: TGTGCCAGCAGCCCCGGACTAGCGATTGTGGATACGCAGTATTTT
CDR3aa: CASSPGLAIVDTQYF

j_gene: TRBJ2-2
d_gene: TRBD2
abundance: .
v_gene: TRBV28
CDR3nt: TGTGCCAGCAGTTACCTACTAGCGGGAGGGGTGAACACCGGGGAGCTGTTTTTT
CDR3aa: CASSYLLAGGVNTGELFF

j_gene: TRBJ2-7
d_gene: TRBD1
abundance: .
v_gene: TRBV18
CDR3nt: TGTGCCAGCTCAACCACCGGGACAGGGATCGAGCAGTACTTC
CDR3aa: CASSTTGTGIEQYF

j_gene: TRBJ2-1
d_gene: TRBD2
abundance: .
v_gene: TRBV5-4
CDR3nt: TGTGCCAGCAGCTTGACTAGCGGAAGGGCGCAGTTCTTC
CDR3aa: CASSLTSGRAQFF

j_gene: TRBJ2-7
d_gene: .
abundance: few
v_gene: TRBV10-2
CDR3nt: TGCGCCAGCAGTGATATTTACGAGCAGTACTTC
CDR3aa: CASSDIYEQYF

j_gene: TRBJ2-1
d_gene: .
abundance: .
v_gene: TRBV9
CDR3nt: TGTGCCAGCAGCGGCGTCTACAATGAGCAGTTCTTC
CDR3aa: CASSGVYNEQFF

j_gene: TRBJ2-5
d_gene: .
abundance: .
v_gene: TRBV27
CDR3nt: TGTGCCAGCAGTTTAAAGGGCAGGGTGGGAGAGACCCAGTACTTC
CDR3aa: CASSLKGRVGETQYF

j_gene: TRBJ1-3
d_gene: .
abundance: .
v_gene: TRBV10-3
CDR3nt: TGTGCCATCAGACCCGACATCTCTGGAAACACCATATATTTT
CDR3aa: CAIRPDISGNTIYF

j_gene: TRBJ2-7
d_gene: .
abundance: .
v_gene: TRBV20-1
CDR3nt: TGCAGTGCTAGTAAGGTTGGCGAGCAGTACTTC
CDR3aa: CSASKVGEQYF

j_gene: TRBJ2-5
d_gene: .
abundance: .
v_gene: TRBV5-6
CDR3nt: TGTGCCAGCAACAATGAAGAGACCCAGTACTTC
CDR3aa: CASNNEETQYF

j_gene: TRBJ2-7
d_gene: TRBD2
abundance: .
v_gene: TRBV2
CDR3nt: TGTGCCAACAACACTAGCGGCAGCTCCTACGAGCAGTACTTC
CDR3aa: CANNTSGSSYEQYF

j_gene: TRBJ2-7
d_gene: TRBD2
abundance: .
v_gene: TRBV4-1
CDR3nt: TGCGCCAGCAGCCAAGGGGGGGGTTACGAGCAGTACTTC
CDR3aa: CASSQGGGYEQYF

j_gene: TRBJ1-5
d_gene: .
abundance: .
v_gene: TRBV28
CDR3nt: TGTGCCAGCAGTTTCTATCGACAGCTCCTTAGCAATCAGCCCCAGCATTTT
CDR3aa: CASSFYRQLLSNQPQHF

j_gene: TRBJ1-3
d_gene: .
abundance: .
v_gene: TRBV7-9
CDR3nt: TGTGCCAGCAGCATCCAGAACCAGGGGCTAGGGTCTGGAAACACCATATATTTT
CDR3aa: CASSIQNQGLGSGNTIYF

j_gene: TRBJ2-6
d_gene: TRBD1
abundance: once
v_gene: TRBV29-1
CDR3nt: TGCAGCGCAGAAGGGGGCGCTGGGGCCAACGTCCTGACTTTC
CDR3aa: CSAEGGAGANVLTF

j_gene: TRBJ1-1
d_gene: .
abundance: .
v_gene: TRBV11-2
CDR3nt: TGTGCCAGCAGCTTAGTAGCCGGATATAACACTGAAGCTTTCTTT
CDR3aa: CASSLVAGYNTEAFF

j_gene: TRBJ1-3
d_gene: .
abundance: .
v_gene: TRBV19
CDR3nt: TGTGCCAGTAGTATCTCAGGGAACGGAAACACCATATATTTT
CDR3aa: CASSISGNGNTIYF

j_gene: TRBJ2-2
d_gene: .
abundance: .
v_gene: TRBV5-1
CDR3nt: TGCGCCAGCAGCTTGGGAGTCCGGGCCGGGGAGCTGTTTTTT
CDR3aa: CASSLGVRAGELFF

j_gene: TRBJ2-5
d_gene: .
abundance: few
v_gene: TRBV5-6
CDR3nt: TGTGCCAGCAGCTCCCTATCTCAAGAGACCCAGTACTTC
CDR3aa: CASSSLSQETQYF

j_gene: TRBJ2-2
d_gene: .
abundance: once
v_gene: TRBV5-4
CDR3nt: TGTGCCAGCAGCCAGCTTACAGGGGAGGGCGGGGAGCTGTTTTTT
CDR3aa: CASSQLTGEGGELFF

j_gene: TRBJ1-1
d_gene: .
abundance: .
v_gene: TRBV18
CDR3nt: TGTGCCAGCTCACCGAACACTGAAGCTTTCTTT
CDR3aa: CASSPNTEAFF

j_gene: TRBJ2-7
d_gene: .
abundance: .
v_gene: TRBV7-6
CDR3nt: TGTGCCAGCAGCCAATTTACGGGCAAAGGCCGCCACGAGCAGTACTTC
CDR3aa: CASSQFTGKGRHEQYF

j_gene: TRBJ1-5
d_gene: .
abundance: .
v_gene: TRBV28
CDR3nt: TGTGCCAGCCTAGACAGCAATCAGCCCCAGCATTTT
CDR3aa: CASLDSNQPQHF

j_gene: TRBJ2-2
d_gene: TRBD2
abundance: .
v_gene: TRBV9
CDR3nt: TGTGCCAGCAGCGCTGGACTAGCGGGAGGATTCGGGGAGCTGTTTTTT
CDR3aa: CASSAGLAGGFGELFF

j_gene: TRBJ2-7
d_gene: TRBD2
abundance: once
v_gene: TRBV27
CDR3nt: TGTGCCAGCAGTTTGGTTGCGGGACTAGCGGGAAGCGAGCAGTACTTC
CDR3aa: CASSLVAGLAGSEQYF

j_gene: TRBJ1-3
d_gene: .
abundance: .
v_gene: TRBV19
CDR3nt: TGTGCCAGTAGTATTCTGGGACAAAGAAACACCATATATTTT
CDR3aa: CASSILGQRNTIYF

j_gene: TRBJ1-3
d_gene: .
abundance: .
v_gene: TRBV2
CDR3nt: TGTGCCAGCAGATACAGTGCCTCGGGAAACACCATATATTTT
CDR3aa: CASRYSASGNTIYF

j_gene: TRBJ2-3
d_gene: TRBD1
abundance: few
v_gene: TRBV6-5
CDR3nt: TGTGCCAGCGGACGCATGACAGGGGGGACAGATACGCAGTATTTT
CDR3aa: CASGRMTGGTDTQYF

j_gene: TRBJ1-2
d_gene: TRBD1
abundance: once
v_gene: TRBV5-1
CDR3nt: TGCGCCAGCAGCGGGAAAGGGACAGGGGTAGACTATGGCTACACCTTC
CDR3aa: CASSGKGTGVDYGYTF

j_gene: TRBJ2-7
d_gene: TRBD1
abundance: .
v_gene: TRBV25-1
CDR3nt: TGTGCCAGCAGCCAGACAGGGTTCCACGAGCAGTACTTC
CDR3aa: CASSQTGFHEQYF

j_gene: TRBJ2-5
d_gene: .
abundance: .
v_gene: TRBV27
CDR3nt: TGTGCCAGCAGTTTATACCCCCCCGGGACGGAAGAGACCCAGTACTTC
CDR3aa: CASSLYPPGTEETQYF

j_gene: TRBJ2-5
d_gene: TRBD2
abundance: .
v_gene: TRBV6-5
CDR3nt: TGTGCCAGCAGTTACTATGGACTAGCGGGGTTGGAGACCCAGTACTTC
CDR3aa: CASSYYGLAGLETQYF